A single T cell receptor beta chain is shown here with its context. The target of this receptor is not known. No base quality values were provided; no much bigger clone lies one nucleotide off. From each donor, a single peripheral blood sample of around 120 mL on average was drawn into heparinised tubes. Naive, central memory, regulatory and stem cell-like memory CD4+ T cells were sorted on a BD FACSAria II using a panel including CD45RO, CCR7, CD25, CD127, CD95 and CD27. All sorted populations exceeded 95% purity. PBMCs were isolated immediately by Lymphoprep density gradient centrifugation and stained directly without culture. Samples were stained and sorted in pairs, with one healthy donor and one patient per experiment, so that batch effects were minimized. The High Capacity cDNA Reverse Transcription Kit was used to reverse transcribe all of the isolated RNA, meaning that expressed TCRB transcripts were what got sequenced. Naive, central memory and regulatory T cell samples underwent deep immunoSEQ sequencing, averaging about 3.57 million total reads per sample. Sorted cells were lysed in RLT buffer and RNA was extracted with DNase-treated RNeasy Micro or Mini kits, depending on cell number. Each cell subset was processed on its own to prevent cross-contamination, while patient and healthy donor samples were processed together. TCRB sequences were amplified from cDNA with the immunoSEQ multiplex PCR, producing 87-bp fragments spanning the CDR3 region. Sequencing of the amplicons was performed on the Illumina HiSeq platform. As for how the authors treated the data: PCR bias was corrected computationally using synthetic template baselines, and reads within Hamming distance 2 were collapsed, with unmergeable singletons discarded. By aligning reads against IMGT, V, D and J genes, CDR3 length, and insertions or deletions at six rearrangement sites were assigned. Clonotype counts were normalized to sorted cell number within each subset before computing true diversity and Gini coefficients with the tcR R package. The overlap coefficient, calculated on TCRB nucleotide sequences, was used to measure repertoire sharing. TCRdb took this table from immuneACCESS and kept in-frame rearrangements with V and J called. Such tables lack part of the clones; where checked against another copy, unresolved V genes explain under half of the gap, and the rest is unexplained. V, J and clone size are those of that table, while D and trimming were read from the DNA. For this sample there are 200,000 to 300,000 clones; around 26% appear just once. Together, the top ten hold roughly 4.1% of the sample.

The data belong to a study of beta chain features in type 1 diabetes (dated by TCRdb to 2016 to 2018). Describing the broader study: Mean age, gender distribution, total cell number and subset yield did not differ between patients and healthy donors. Naive and central memory subsets were obtained from all 30 or so donors, but regulatory and stem cell-like memory subsets were isolated from only 8 patients and roughly eight healthy donors. Across all samples, some 100,000,000 sorted cells were examined, and cell number per subset correlated strongly with RNA yield. The study compared the TCRB repertoires of sorted circulating CD4+ T cell subsets in recently diagnosed type 1 diabetes patients with those in matched healthy donors.

The CDR3 runs 13 residues from the cysteine to the phenylalanine. The read is trimmed to its CDR3 DNA, 39 bases read in frame from base 1. The germline V gene (reference sequence) gives CDR1 as LNHDA and CDR2 as SQIVND. Trimming costs V 0 bases and J 6 bases, and their ends lie 8 bases apart. Study-wide findings and limitations: Type 1 diabetes patients showed a moderate but significant shortening of TCRB CDR3 length in all four CD4+ subsets. Naive, central memory and regulatory TCRB repertoires appeared more similar among patients than among healthy donors. Because the HLA sub-analyses included only small numbers of individuals, any influence of HLA type on TCRB rearrangement was left unresolved. PCR may preferentially amplify shorter templates, but because patient and control samples were amplified and corrected together, any resulting skew would affect both groups equally. Patients with type 1 diabetes made fewer insertions and deleted more nucleotides at VDJ recombination sites, implying thymic rearrangement abnormalities. Because cDNA was sequenced instead of genomic DNA, highly expressing activated cells could be over-represented, though the groups showed no difference in activation or CD3 levels.

What was sequenced was central memory CD4+ T cells from blood. The TCR comes from a man aged 25-40 years in good health. The chain was built from TRBV19 and TRBJ1-1; the best D guess is TRBD1, with 6 bases matching. For the CDR3, the sequence is CASSIDGQSEAFF. DNA sequence: TGTGCCAGTAGTATAGACGGACAGTCTGAAGCTTTCTTT.